The text below deals with one TCR beta chain. Its antigen is undetermined. Per sample, roughly 0.45 micrograms of biopsy DNA were TCRB immunosequenced. Only in-frame clones appear in the TCRdb table, and some are missing; sequencing was by immunoSEQ multiplex PCR. Here the sample spans more than 11,000 clones, 78% being singletons. Trimming removed 6 bases from V and 5 bases from J; junction bases left unmatched: 9. Germline V gives CDR1 SGHDT, CDR2 YYEEEE. The CDR3 is 14 amino acids. This sample was included in a study of T cell repertoires in ileal Crohn's disease. General study findings and limits: Active smokers at surgery had more clonal expansions than non-smokers. High-frequency clones were more common in sorted CD8 than CD4 cells.

The V call is TRBV5-6, the J call TRBJ1-2; 8 bases are shared with TRBD1. The sequencing input was ileal tissue. This TCR was sampled from an adult with Crohn's disease. The DNA for the CDR3 is TGTGCCAGCAAACCTGGGACAGGAGCTTATGGCTACACCTTC. Translation gives CASKPGTGAYGYTF.